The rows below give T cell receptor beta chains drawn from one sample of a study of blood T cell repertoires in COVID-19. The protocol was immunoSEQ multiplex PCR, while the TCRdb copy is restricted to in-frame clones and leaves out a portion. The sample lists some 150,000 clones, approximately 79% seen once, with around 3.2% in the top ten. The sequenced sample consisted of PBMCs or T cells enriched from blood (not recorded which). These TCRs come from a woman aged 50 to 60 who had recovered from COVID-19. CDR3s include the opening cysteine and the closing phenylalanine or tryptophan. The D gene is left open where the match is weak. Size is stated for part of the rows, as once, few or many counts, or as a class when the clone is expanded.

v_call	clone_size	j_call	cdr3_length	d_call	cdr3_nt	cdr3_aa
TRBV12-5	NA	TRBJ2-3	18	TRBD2	TGTGCTAGTGGTTTGGTACTAACTAGCGGGGGCTCCACAGATACGCAGTATTTT	CASGLVLTSGGSTDTQYF
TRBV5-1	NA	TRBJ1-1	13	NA	TGCGCCAGCAGCCCGACAGGGAACACTGAAGCTTTCTTT	CASSPTGNTEAFF
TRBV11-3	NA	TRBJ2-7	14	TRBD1	TGTGCCAGCAGCTCACCAGGGGGTTCCTACGAGCAGTACTTC	CASSSPGGSYEQYF
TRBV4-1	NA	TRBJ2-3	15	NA	TGCGCCAGCAGCCAAGGCATGGACGGGATCGATACGCAGTATTTT	CASSQGMDGIDTQYF
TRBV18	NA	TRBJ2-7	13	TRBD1	TGTGCCAGCTCACCCCGGGACAGAAGCGAGCAGTACTTC	CASSPRDRSEQYF
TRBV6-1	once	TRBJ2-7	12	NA	TGTGCCAGCACTGAAGTTTTCGACGAGCAGTACTTC	CASTEVFDEQYF
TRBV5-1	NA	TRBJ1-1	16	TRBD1	TGCGCCAGCAGCTTTGGGACAGGGGCCCAGAACACTGAAGCTTTCTTT	CASSFGTGAQNTEAFF
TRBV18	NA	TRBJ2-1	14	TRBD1	TGTGCCAGCTCGACCGGACAGGGGTACAATGAGCAGTTCTTC	CASSTGQGYNEQFF
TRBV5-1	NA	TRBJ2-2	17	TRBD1	TGCGCCAGCAGCCTAAGCACACAGGGGATGGGTACCGGGGAGCTGTTTTTT	CASSLSTQGMGTGELFF
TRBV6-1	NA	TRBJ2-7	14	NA	TGTGCCAGCAGTGACGCAGGGGACACCTACGAGCAGTACTTC	CASSDAGDTYEQYF
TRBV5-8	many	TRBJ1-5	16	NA	TGTGCCAGCAGCTTGGCGGCAGCACTAAGCAATCAGCCCCAGCATTTT	CASSLAAALSNQPQHF
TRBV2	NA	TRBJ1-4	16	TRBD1	TGTGCCAGCAGAGCGGCCTTAGGGGGCATTAATGAAAAACTGTTTTTT	CASRAALGGINEKLFF
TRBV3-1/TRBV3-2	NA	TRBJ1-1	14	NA	TGTGCCAGCAGCCAAGACAGGATGAACACTGAAGCTTTCTTT	CASSQDRMNTEAFF
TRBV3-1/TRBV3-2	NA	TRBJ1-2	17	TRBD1	TGTGCCAGCAGCCACCGAGGCAGGACAGGCCGTAACTATGGCTACACCTTC	CASSHRGRTGRNYGYTF
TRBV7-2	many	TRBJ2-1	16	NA	TGTGCCAGCAGCGCGGTACGTATAGTGGTCTACAATGAGCAGTTCTTC	CASSAVRIVVYNEQFF
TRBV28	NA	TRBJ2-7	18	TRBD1	TGTGCCAGCAGCGGAACCGGGACAGGGGGCTTTAGCTCCTACGAGCAGTACTTC	CASSGTGTGGFSSYEQYF
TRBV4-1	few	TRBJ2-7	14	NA	TGCGCCAGCAGCCAAGACAGGGGGGATGACGAGCAGTACTTC	CASSQDRGDDEQYF
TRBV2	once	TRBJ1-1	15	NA	TGTGCCAGCAGCCGGGACTCCAGGCATGGGACTGAAGCTTTCTTT	CASSRDSRHGTEAFF
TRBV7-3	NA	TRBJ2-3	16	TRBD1	TGTGCCAGCAGCACACACGACAGGGGTTTTGCAGATACGCAGTATTTT	CASSTHDRGFADTQYF
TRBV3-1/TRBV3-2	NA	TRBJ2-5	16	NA	TGTGCCAGCAGCCAAGACCCCCCAGGGAATCGAGGGACCCAGTACTTC	CASSQDPPGNRGTQYF
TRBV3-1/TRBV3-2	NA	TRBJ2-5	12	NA	TGTGCCAGCAGCCTACTGTCCGAGACCCAGTACTTC	CASSLLSETQYF
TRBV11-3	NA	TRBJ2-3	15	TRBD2	TGTGCCAGCAGCCATAGCGGGGGGGCGGAAGATACGCAGTATTTT	CASSHSGGAEDTQYF
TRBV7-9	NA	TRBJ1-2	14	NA	TGTGCCAGCGTTAACGGGGGGCGCAGCTATGGCTACACCTTC	CASVNGGRSYGYTF
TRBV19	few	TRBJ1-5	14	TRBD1	TGTGCCAGTACCCCGGGACAGAGCAATCAGCCCCAGCATTTT	CASTPGQSNQPQHF
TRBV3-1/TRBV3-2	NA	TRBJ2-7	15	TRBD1	TGTGCCAGCAGCTTTATCCTGGACAGGGAGGTCAAGCAGTACTTC	CASSFILDREVKQYF
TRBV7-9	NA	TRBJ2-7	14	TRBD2	TGTGCCAGCAGCGCCCCTAGCGGGGGGTCCCCCCGGTACTTC	CASSAPSGGSPRYF
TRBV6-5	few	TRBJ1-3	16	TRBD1	TGTGCCAGCAGTTACCGGGACAGCTCCTCTGGAAACACCATATATTTT	CASSYRDSSSGNTIYF
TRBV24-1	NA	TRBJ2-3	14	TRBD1	TGTGCCACCAGCAGGACAGGGGCGTCCGATACGCAGTATTTT	CATSRTGASDTQYF
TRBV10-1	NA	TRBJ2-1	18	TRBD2	TGCGCCAGCAGTGAGTTGGAGACTAGCGGGAGTCCGCGGAATGAGCAGTTCTTC	CASSELETSGSPRNEQFF
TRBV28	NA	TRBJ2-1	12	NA	TGTGCCAGCAGTTTAAGGCAGGGAGGAAGGTTCTTC	CASSLRQGGRFF